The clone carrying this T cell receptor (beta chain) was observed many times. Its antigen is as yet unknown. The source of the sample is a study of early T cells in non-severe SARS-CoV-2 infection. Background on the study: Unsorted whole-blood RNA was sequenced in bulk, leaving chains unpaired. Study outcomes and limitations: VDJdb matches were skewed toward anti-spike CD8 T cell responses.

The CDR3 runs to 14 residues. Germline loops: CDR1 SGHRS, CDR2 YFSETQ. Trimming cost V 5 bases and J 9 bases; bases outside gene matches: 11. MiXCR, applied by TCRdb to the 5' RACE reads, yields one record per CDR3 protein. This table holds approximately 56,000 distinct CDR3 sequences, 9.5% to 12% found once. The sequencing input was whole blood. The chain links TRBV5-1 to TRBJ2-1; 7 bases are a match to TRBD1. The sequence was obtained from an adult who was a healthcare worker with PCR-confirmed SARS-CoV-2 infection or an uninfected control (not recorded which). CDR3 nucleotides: TGCGCCAGCAGGGGGGACAGCCTAAAATTTGAGCAGTTCTTC. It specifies CASRGDSLKFEQFF.